These 11 T cell receptor beta chains were all obtained from the same sample, sequenced in a study of T cell repertoires in ileal Crohn's disease. Measured with immunoSEQ multiplex PCR; TCRdb has only the in-frame clones, and not every one. The data show 8,000 to 8,500 clones, approximately 96% seen once. The sequencing input was ileal tissue. These receptor sequences come from an adult with Crohn's disease.

This clone was seen a single time. V gene TRBV18 combines with J gene TRBJ2-5; 8 bases align to TRBD2. This CDR3 has 14 residues. Trimming removed 5 bases from V and 5 bases from J; junction bases left unmatched: 7. CDR1 and CDR2 (germline): KGHSH, LQKENI. CDR3 loop: CASSSQAGEETQYF. CDR3 bases: TGTGCCAGCTCATCTCAAGCGGGGGAGGAGACCCAGTACTTC.

V gene TRBV6-5 combines with J gene TRBJ2-7, with D possibly TRBD2 on 6 matching bases. V shed 5 bases and J shed 6 bases, with 11 bases lying between them. The germline CDR1 and CDR2 sequences are MNHEY and SVGAGI. The CDR3 sequence is 12 residues long. CDR3 amino acids: CASSQRLGEQYF. CDR3 sequence (DNA): TGTGCCAGCAGTCAGCGACTAGGCGAGCAGTACTTC.

The chain combines TRBV28 with TRBJ1-4, with D uncertain. The CDR3 is made up of 14 amino acids. The germline gives CDR1 MDHEN, CDR2 SYDVKM. V was cut by 4 bases and J by 7 bases, with 13 bases left in between. CDR3: CASSSGGAGEKLFF. CDR3 sequence (DNA): TGTGCCAGCAGTTCGGGAGGAGCAGGTGAAAAACTGTTTTTT. The full variable domain, rest sourced from reference TRBV28 and TRBJ1-4, is DVKVTQSSRYLVKRTGEKVFLECVQDMDHENMFWYRQDPGLGLRLIYFSYDVKMKEKGDIPEGYSVSREKKERFSLILESASTNQTSMYLCASSSGGAGEKLFFGSGTQLSVL.

The chain joins TRBV16 to TRBJ1-4; a weak D match, TRBD1 (6 bases). Trimming removed 5 bases at V and 6 bases at J, with 19 bases between. CDR3 length: 16 amino acids. Germline V lookup: CDR1 KGHSY, CDR2 FQNENV. This chain's CDR3 is CASSGRGAGDDEKLFF. The CDR3 DNA reads TGTGCCAGCAGCGGCCGGGGGGCAGGGGACGATGAAAAACTGTTTTTT.

The chain couples TRBV30 to TRBJ2-2; D possibly corresponds to TRBD2 (5 bases). Looked up from germline, CDR1 is GTSNPN and CDR2 is SVGIG (reference sequence). The length of the CDR3 is 16 residues. The V end was cut by 5 bases, the J end by 5 bases, with 21 bases between. The CDR3: CAWVKRASRRTGELFF. The DNA for the CDR3 is TGTGCCTGGGTAAAAAGGGCTAGCCGTCGTACCGGGGAGCTGTTTTTT.

J is TRBJ2-3 and V is TRBV7-6; 8 bases line up with TRBD1. Germline CDR1 SGHVS, CDR2 FNYEAQ. J lost 2 bases, V lost 4 bases, and 5 bases had no gene match. The CDR3 totals 15 residues. The CDR3 protein is CASSSPGQDTDTQYF. The DNA of the CDR3 is TGTGCCAGCAGCTCACCGGGACAGGACACAGATACGCAGTATTTT.

The rearrangement joins TRBV9 to TRBJ2-3; D is possibly TRBD2 (7 bases). Trimming took 2 bases from V and 4 from J, leaving 14 bases between them. The CDR3 consists of 15 residues. Germline assignment: CDR1 SGDLS and CDR2 YYNGEE. As DNA, the CDR3 is TGTGCCAGCAGCGTGGGGGGGCTTTTCGCAGATACGCAGTATTTT. Protein product: CASSVGGLFADTQYF. The full variable domain, completed using reference TRBV9 and TRBJ2-3, is DSGVTQTPKHLITATGQRVTLRCSPRSGDLSVYWYQQSLDQGLQFLIQYYNGEERAKGNILERFSAQQFPDLHSELNLSSLELGDSALYFCASSVGGLFADTQYFGPGTRLTVL.

This clone was detected once. V and J are TRBV5-1 and TRBJ1-1, with D maybe TRBD1 (6 bases). Trimming left V 3 bases short and J 0 bases short, with 27 bases between. Germline V CDR1 and CDR2: SGHRS, YFSETQ. CDR3 size: 20 residues. CDR3 region: CASSSRGGQNYEGMNTEAFF. In nucleotides, the CDR3 is TGCGCCAGCAGCTCCCGGGGCGGACAGAACTATGAGGGGATGAACACTGAAGCTTTCTTT.

The chain carries TRBV28 and TRBJ2-4; possible D gene TRBD1, 6 bases. The CDR3 runs 15 residues. V was trimmed by 2 bases and J by 6 bases, leaving 14 bases between them. Germline V gene data show CDR1 as MDHEN and CDR2 as SYDVKM. Here the CDR3 reads CASSLVWSRGNIQYF. In DNA, the CDR3 is TGTGCCAGCAGTTTAGTTTGGAGCAGGGGAAACATTCAGTACTTC.

This sequence joins TRBV10-3 and TRBJ2-3, with 10 bases identical to TRBD2. The germline CDR1 and CDR2 sequences are ENHRY and SYGVKD. V lost 10 bases to trimming and J lost 3 bases; unmatched junction nucleotides: 7. The CDR3 is 14 amino acids. The CDR3 bases are TGTGCCACACATAGCGGGGGGCTTACAGATACGCAGTATTTT. Translated: CATHSGGLTDTQYF.

The V gene is TRBV7-2, the J gene TRBJ2-2; D not resolved. Between the trimmed V and J ends, which lost 0 bases and 6 bases, there was a span of 5 bases. Germline V gives CDR1 SGHTA, CDR2 FQGNSA. This CDR3 region has 13 residues. The CDR3 bases are TGTGCCAGCAGCTTAGCGCAGTCCGGGGAGCTGTTTTTT. Protein product: CASSLAQSGELFF.